This TCR beta chain was recorded in a study of CD8 T cells in ankylosing spondylitis. Overall study findings and caveats: A motif of seven or eight highly homologous TCR beta variants was seen as apparently characteristic of ankylosing spondylitis blood. Reactive arthritis synovial fluid and blood were previously reported to contain some motif variants.

TCRdb called the 5' RACE reads again in MiXCR, with one record for every CDR3 protein. This sample has 240,000 or so distinct CDR3 sequences, with around 10% found just once. This clonotype has at least ten counts. Antigen: not known. The TCR originated in a male donor with ankylosing spondylitis or in good health (not recorded which). Sequences were obtained from blood, either unsorted or a sorted T cell fraction (not recorded which).

CDR3 sequence: CSARDRLGWGNEQFF. The CDR3 DNA reads as TGCAGTGCTAGAGATCGGTTAGGATGGGGGAATGAGCAGTTCTTC. This chain connects TRBV20-1 to TRBJ2-1; either TRBD1 or TRBD2 may supply D (5 bases each). Deletions cut 0 bases from V and 7 bases from J, with 16 bases between. CDR1 is DFQATT and CDR2 is SNEGSKA in the germline V gene (reference sequence). This CDR3 spans 15 amino acids.